The 17 T cell receptor beta chains listed next were all sequenced from one sample in a study of molecular identifiers for immune sequencing clone quantification. TCRdb used MiXCR to reprocess the PCR reads, holding one entry per CDR3 protein. The sample comprises nearly 650,000 distinct CDR3 sequences, roughly 27% of which are singletons, and about 0.84% rests with the top ten. The source material was naive CD8+ T cells from blood, with Jurkat cell RNA spiked in. The sample's subset: FACS-sorted CD8+CD4-CCR7+CD45RA+ naive T cells. The receptor source for this set is a human donor in good health. Some libraries in this study had Jurkat cell RNA spiked in.

The DNA for the CDR3 is TGCGCCAGCAGCCAAGCGGGTGGTGGAGCCGCTCGAGCCGGAGTCATGAACACTGAAGCTTTCTTT. This sequence encodes CASSQAGGGAARAGVMNTEAFF. The chain recombines TRBV4-1 with TRBJ1-1, with unresolved D. Germline CDR1 reads MGHRA; CDR2 reads YSYEKL. This CDR3 spans 22 amino acids. Deletions cut 1 base from V and 0 bases from J, with 30 bases between.

This clonotype was seen a handful of times. CDR3 nucleotide sequence: TGTGCCAGCAGCCAAAGTATGGCAGGGCCCCTTTACGAGCAGTACTTC. It encodes CASSQSMAGPLYEQYF. V gene TRBV14 combines with J gene TRBJ2-7; tentatively, D is TRBD1 (5 bases). Trimming took 2 bases from V and 4 from J, leaving 18 bases between them. The CDR3 runs to 16 residues. Germline values: CDR1 SGHDN, CDR2 FVKESK.

The V and J genes are TRBV25-1 and TRBJ2-7; D is unclear. CDR3 size: 12 residues. Germline V gives CDR1 MGHDK, CDR2 SYGVNS. V shed 6 bases and J shed 4 bases, with 10 bases lying between them. In nucleotides, the CDR3 is TGTGCCAGCAGCGCCGCCCTTTACGAGCAGTACTTC. Its translation: CASSAALYEQYF.

The chain has TRBV7-9 and TRBJ2-1; 10 nucleotides match TRBD2. The germline gives CDR1 SEHNR, CDR2 FQNEAQ (reference sequence). There are 16 residues in the CDR3. Trimming cost V 1 base and J 6 bases; bases outside gene matches: 6. The CDR3 reads CASSLGVAGGPNEQFF. The CDR3 nucleotides are TGTGCCAGCAGCTTAGGGGTAGCGGGAGGACCCAATGAGCAGTTCTTC.

J is TRBJ2-1 and V is TRBV29-1; no reliable D call. Trimming pared 1 base from V and 2 bases from J, leaving 6 bases between. The CDR3 length is 13 residues. CDR1 and CDR2 (germline): SQVTM, ANQGSEA. CDR3 sequence reads: CSVEGFAYNEQFF. For the CDR3, the DNA is TGCAGCGTTGAAGGGTTCGCCTACAATGAGCAGTTCTTC.

Only a few counts were recorded for this clonotype. The V call is TRBV4-2, the J call TRBJ2-2; no firm D call. Germline CDR1 LGHNA, CDR2 YNFKEQ. This CDR3 is 17 amino acids long. V was shortened by 2 bases and J by 6 bases, with 19 bases between the two germline ends. The CDR3: CASSQPPGIGYAGELFF. The CDR3 region has the DNA TGTGCCAGCAGCCAACCCCCTGGAATCGGGTACGCCGGGGAGCTGTTTTTT.

This clonotype has only one observation. This clone may be a read error of a much larger clone one base away. J is TRBJ2-7 and V is TRBV4-2; no clear D gene. In germline, CDR1 is LGHNA, CDR2 YNFKEQ. This CDR3 has 13 amino acids. V shed 1 base and J shed 6 bases, with 10 bases lying between them. CDR3 in amino acids: CASSQGLVPEQYF. The CDR3 DNA reads TGTGCCAGCAGCCAAGGCCTGGTCCCCGAGCAGTACTTC.

This clonotype showed up many times. CDR3 sequence: CASIPALGAGPKNIQYF. The DNA for the CDR3 is TGTGCCAGCATTCCAGCCTTGGGGGCTGGGCCCAAAAACATTCAGTACTTC. The rearrangement uses TRBV28 and TRBJ2-4; TRBD1 might be the D (6 bases). CDR3 size: 17 residues. Germline CDR1 and CDR2: MDHEN and SYDVKM. The germline V and J ends were trimmed by 7 bases and 2 bases, with 21 bases remaining between them.

The J gene is TRBJ2-7, the V gene TRBV30; the D is unclear. Germline V gives CDR1 GTSNPN, CDR2 SVGIG (reference sequence). The CDR3 loop spans 12 amino acids. With 2 bases removed from V and 9 bases from J, the gap between germline ends came to 14 bases. Here the CDR3 reads CAWSLPAGGQYF. Written as DNA, the CDR3 is TGTGCCTGGAGTCTACCCGCCGGCGGGCAGTACTTC.

This clonotype was found many times. The chain is built from TRBV6-2 or TRBV6-3 and TRBJ2-7; D not certain. The CDR3 consists of 11 residues. V gave up 0 bases and J gave up 6 bases, with 3 bases separating them. CDR1 is MNHEY and CDR2 is SVGEGT in the germline V gene. CDR3 in amino acids: CASSYSVEQYF. In DNA form, the CDR3 reads TGTGCCAGCAGTTACTCGGTCGAGCAGTACTTC.

The rearrangement uses TRBV4-3 and TRBJ2-3; D gene unclear. V lost 1 base and J lost 4, with 15 bases in between. Germline V gives CDR1 LGHNA, CDR2 YSLEER. The CDR3 loop spans 16 amino acids. CDR3 in amino acids: CASSQGRWGGADTQYF. The CDR3 region has the DNA TGCGCCAGCAGCCAAGGTCGTTGGGGTGGGGCAGATACGCAGTATTTT.

This clonotype was counted ten times or more. The V gene is TRBV7-9, the J gene TRBJ1-1; D not certain. Germline-derived CDR1 and CDR2 are SEHNR and FQNEAQ (reference sequence). Trimming removed 1 base from V and 1 base from J, with 7 bases in between. CDR3 length equals 14 residues. DNA of the CDR3: TGTGCCAGCAGCTTAGTCCCAGAGAACACTGAAGCTTTCTTT. Translated, it gives CASSLVPENTEAFF. The entire variable domain, with the rest obtained from reference TRBV7-9 and TRBJ1-1, is as follows: DTGVSQNPRHKITKRGQNVTFRCDPISEHNRLYWYRQTLGQGPEFLTYFQNEAQLEKSRLLSDRFSAERPKGSFSTLEIQRTEQGDSAMYLCASSLVPENTEAFFGQGTRLTVV.

This clonotype has only a few counts. The V call is TRBV5-1, the J call TRBJ2-7; perhaps TRBD2 as D (6 bases). Per germline, CDR1 SGHRS and CDR2 YFSETQ. This CDR3 region has 16 residues. The V and J ends lost 2 bases and 5 bases respectively, with 20 bases between them. The CDR3 nucleotides read TGCGCCAGCAGCTTATCAAATCAGGTACTAGCCCACGAGCAGTACTTC. Translating it yields CASSLSNQVLAHEQYF.

Regarding this clonotype: An end of the junction differs from the germline gene, which may be a read error. V gene TRBV9 combines with J gene TRBJ1-1; D is ambiguous. Germline CDR1 reads SGDLS; CDR2 reads YYNGEE. This CDR3 is built from 15 residues. The DNA for the CDR3 is TGTGCCAGCAGCGTACCCAGTAGCATGAACACTGAAGCTCTCTTT. It translates to CASSVPSSMNTEALF. The full variable domain, with the rest looked up from reference TRBV9 and TRBJ1-1, is DSGVTQTPKHLITATGQRVTLRCSPRSGDLSVYWYQQSLDQGLQFLIQYYNGEERAKGNILERFSAQQFPDLHSELNLSSLELGDSALYFCASSVPSSMNTEALFGQGTRLTVV.

Of note for this clonotype: Germline is not matched at one junction end, which may reflect a read error. The rearrangement joins TRBV9 to TRBJ1-1; TRBD1 agrees at 8 bases. This CDR3 spans 15 amino acids. CDR1 SGDLS and CDR2 YYNGEE come from the germline V gene. This CDR3 reads CSSSVSDRGNTEAFF. The CDR3 nucleotides are TGTTCCAGCAGCGTGAGCGACAGGGGGAACACTGAAGCTTTCTTT.

There are many counts of this clonotype. This chain joins TRBV3-1 and TRBJ2-4; 7 nucleotides align to TRBD1. This CDR3 region has 13 residues. V shed 5 bases, J shed 6 bases, and the junction held 4 bases outside the gene matches. In germline, CDR1 is LGHDT, CDR2 YNNKEL (reference sequence). In nucleotides, the CDR3 is TGTGCCAGCAGCTCGGGACAGCCAAACATTCAGTACTTC. Translating gives CASSSGQPNIQYF.

Worth noting for this clonotype: A read error may be the cause here, since a much bigger clone is one base away. The chain employs TRBV7-7 and TRBJ2-7; D remains ambiguous. In germline, CDR1 is SSHAT, CDR2 FNYEAQ (reference sequence). This CDR3 contains 13 residues. The CDR3: CASSLFFGEEQYF. The CDR3, as DNA: TGTGCTAGCAGCTTATTTTTTGGGGAAGAGCAGTACTTC.